The 10 T cell receptor beta chains below were found in one sample sequenced in a study of cytomegalovirus exposure and HLA in healthy donors (dated by TCRdb to the late 2010s). The library was generated by the immunoSEQ multiplex PCR assay. A mixture of 60 forward primers for TCR Vbeta segments and 13 reverse primers for TCR Jbeta segments was used in the multiplex PCR. TCRdb's version of the immuneACCESS table is confined to in-frame rearrangements and falls short of the full clone set. An unresolved V gene accounts for under half of the shortfall where checked; the remainder is of unknown origin. In this sample the table shows 120,000 to 150,000 clones, just under 75% of which occur a single time. Around 1.6% of the sample is held by the ten biggest clonotypes. Material: PBMCs. The source of these receptors is a woman in her late teens or twenties in good health and CMV-seronegative.

V and J are TRBV28 and TRBJ2-7; 9 bases fit TRBD1. The V and J ends lost 2 bases and 4 bases, in that order; junction bases with no gene match: 3. Germline assignment: CDR1 MDHEN and CDR2 SYDVKM. CDR3 length equals 14 residues. The CDR3 region is CASSLGTGFYEQYF. The CDR3 nucleotides are TGTGCCAGCAGTTTAGGGACAGGGTTTTACGAGCAGTACTTC. Complete variable domain (other parts from reference TRBV28 and TRBJ2-7): DVKVTQSSRYLVKRTGEKVFLECVQDMDHENMFWYRQDPGLGLRLIYFSYDVKMKEKGDIPEGYSVSREKKERFSLILESASTNQTSMYLCASSLGTGFYEQYFGPGTRLTVT.

The chain carries TRBV6-1 and TRBJ2-7; 7 nucleotides line up with TRBD2. The CDR3 runs 17 residues. V lost 0 bases to trimming and J lost 0 bases; unmatched junction nucleotides: 8. Germline V gene data show CDR1 as MNHNS and CDR2 as SASEGT. CDR3 in amino acids: CASSEAKGERDSYEQYV. CDR3 sequence (DNA): TGTGCCAGCAGTGAAGCCAAAGGTGAGCGGGACTCCTACGAGCAGTACGTC.

A remark on this clone: The sample contains more than one DNA sequence encoding this CDR3. The V gene is TRBV7-9, the J gene TRBJ1-3; 7 bases map to TRBD1. Trimming removed 2 bases from V and 0 bases from J; junction bases left unmatched: 1. The CDR3 is made up of 15 amino acids. Germline lookup yields CDR1 SEHNR and CDR2 FQNEAQ (reference sequence). The CDR3 protein is CASSLRQGSGNTIYF. The CDR3 DNA sequence: TGTGCCAGCAGCTTAAGACAGGGCTCTGGAAACACCATATATTTT.

The chain recombines TRBV10-3 with TRBJ2-1, with 12 positions matching TRBD2. In germline, CDR1 is ENHRY, CDR2 SYGVKD. With V trimmed by 2 bases and J by 5 bases, 7 bases remained unmatched. The CDR3 is made up of 17 amino acids. CDR3 in DNA: TGTGCCATCAGTGAGGGAATCACTAGCGGGGGGAACAATGAGCAGTTCTTC. Translated, it gives CAISEGITSGGNNEQFF.

The chain joins TRBV11-3 to TRBJ1-1, with D perhaps matching TRBD1 (6 bases). CDR1 SGHNT and CDR2 YENEEA come from the germline V gene. The CDR3 is 14 amino acids. Trimming took 5 bases from V and 4 from J, leaving 14 bases between them. CDR3 region: CASSPEGHSTEAFF. CDR3 DNA: TGTGCCAGCAGCCCCGAGGGACATAGCACTGAAGCTTTCTTT.

V usage is TRBV6-1 and J usage is TRBJ2-1, with D unresolved. The CDR3 consists of 14 residues. V was pared by 2 bases and J by 4 bases, with 9 bases between. The V gene's germline CDR1 is MNHNS and CDR2 SASEGT. The CDR3 spells CASSEYGLYNEQFF. Here the CDR3 DNA reads TGTGCCAGCAGTGAATACGGTTTATACAATGAGCAGTTCTTC.

The chain has TRBV30 and TRBJ2-5; the D gene is possibly TRBD2 (5 bases). V was pared by 2 bases and J by 5 bases, with 18 bases between. CDR1 is GTSNPN, CDR2 SVGIG, per germline (reference sequence). The CDR3 is 15 amino acids. CDR3 sequence: CAWSKPRGVRETQYF. CDR3 bases: TGTGCCTGGAGTAAGCCCCGGGGAGTTCGGGAGACCCAGTACTTC.

The chain couples TRBV2 to TRBJ1-1, with 7 bases matching TRBD1. Trimming took 8 bases from V and 4 from J; bases not matched to a gene: 7. CDR3 length: 13 amino acids. Germline V gene lookup returns CDR1 SNHLY and CDR2 FYNNEI. CDR3 sequence reads: CASPGTEGTEAFF. CDR3 in DNA: TGTGCCAGCCCGGGGACAGAAGGCACTGAAGCTTTCTTT.

The chain uses TRBV6-4 and TRBJ1-2, with 7 positions matching TRBD1. V gave up 4 bases and J gave up 6 bases; unmatched junction bases: 5. Germline V lookup: CDR1 MRHNA, CDR2 SNTAGT. There are 13 residues in the CDR3. The CDR3 coding sequence is TGTGCCAGCAGTGTGGCAGGGGGTAATGGCTACACCTTC. It is translated as CASSVAGGNGYTF.

The J gene is TRBJ1-4, the V gene TRBV2; D gene uncertain. The CDR3 loop spans 15 amino acids. Germline V gives CDR1 SNHLY, CDR2 FYNNEI. Trimming pared 2 bases from V and 5 bases from J, leaving 12 bases between. The DNA of the CDR3 is TGTGCCAGCAGTGAACCTCGGAGTCAGAATGAAAAACTGTTTTTT. Translating gives CASSEPRSQNEKLFF.